This T cell receptor (beta chain) was profiled in a study of T-cell reconstitution after alpha-beta-depleted transplantation in children. Study-level findings and limits: The origin of high day-60 TCRbeta diversity in some patients lay in surviving recipient T cells and thymic progenitors. About two months after transplant, alpha-beta T cells reportedly came from several hundred expanded graft clones. At one year after transplant, newly produced T cells mostly accounted for T-cell counts and diversity.

V was pared by 6 bases and J by 4 bases, with 4 bases of the junction left unmatched. The CDR3 runs 15 residues. The germline CDR1 and CDR2 sequences are MNHEY and SVGAGI. A library of TCRbeta sequences, prepared with unique molecular identifiers, was generated. TCRdb re-called the PCR reads through MiXCR, storing one row per CDR3 protein. The sample includes some 310,000 distinct CDR3 sequences, around 25% of them seen just once. With respect to this clonotype: Its antigen is unknown.

This clonotype originated in a male patient aged 5 to 17 who had a stem cell transplant for acute lymphoblastic leukemia, so the T cells may come from the graft donor. The material sequenced was PBMCs, mostly from graft donor cells, taken 180 days after TCRalphabeta/CD19-depleted stem cell transplant. The rearrangement joins TRBV6-5 to TRBJ2-2; 11 nucleotides line up with TRBD2. The CDR3, as DNA: TGTGCCAGCAGATTAGCGGGGGGGGGCACCGGGGAGCTGTTTTTT. Translating it yields CASRLAGGGTGELFF.